The clone carrying this T cell receptor (beta chain) was seen a few times. Its antigen is undetermined. Germline V lookup: CDR1 MNHEY, CDR2 SMNVEV (reference sequence). V was pared by 8 bases and J by 0 bases, with 8 bases between. This CDR3 has 14 residues. Sequencing used immunoSEQ multiplex PCR; TCRdb keeps in-frame clones, though not all of them. This sample has several thousand clones, with roughly 86% found just once. The source of the sample is a study of T cells in localized non-small cell lung cancer. Overall study results and limits: Uninvolved adjacent lung showed the highest T cell clonality, exceeding tumor. In adjacent lung appeared a median around 57 of the top 100 tumor clones. One tumor region alone was sequenced, and heterogeneity therefore remains possible. Density of T cells in blood, when higher, went with longer overall survival.

The clonotype comes from a female donor older than 55 with stage II squamous cell lung carcinoma. This chain joins TRBV27 and TRBJ1-6; D unclear. Source: peripheral blood, taken before any cancer treatment. For the CDR3, the DNA is TGTGCCAGCGGCCCCAGCTCCTATAATTCACCCCTCCACTTT. Its protein is CASGPSSYNSPLHF.